This passage covers 28 T cell receptor beta chains from one sample sequenced in a study of T cells expressing NK-cell markers (dated by TCRdb to 2020 to 2022). Library preparation was by 5' RACE. This sample was sequenced with an Illumina HiSeq 2000. Following reprocessing of the reads by TCRdb, the data hold one row per CDR3 protein sequence and no DNA is available. This sample's records show 300,000 to 450,000 distinct CDR3 sequences. The ten largest clones take up over 4% of the sample. Sequencing used blood T cells: a sorted CD56 or NKG2C T cell subset, CD4+ or CD8+ T cells, or bulk PBMC T cells (not recorded which). The receptors were gathered from a man aged 18 to 70 in good health.

The V and J genes are TRBV7-9 and TRBJ1-6; TCRdb's D call, TRBD1, is unchecked because there is no DNA. Germline values: CDR1 SEHNR, CDR2 FQNEAQ (reference sequence). CDR3 length equals 14 residues. The CDR3 is CASKRGAFNSPLHF.

V and J are TRBV12-3 or TRBV12-4 and TRBJ2-1; TCRdb designates TRBD1, a call that cannot be tested without DNA. CDR3 size: 15 residues. CDR3 protein: CASSFGGRGYNEQFF.

The chain has TRBV7-2 and TRBJ2-1; with no DNA, the TCRdb D assignment of TRBD2 cannot be verified. The CDR3 spans 15 residues. Germline V CDR1 and CDR2: SGHTA, FQGNSA. CDR3: CASRSGGNSYNEQFF.

The genes are TRBV20-1 and TRBJ2-3. The CDR3 runs 14 residues. Germline CDR1 is DFQATT and CDR2 is SNEGSKA (reference sequence). The CDR3 loop is CSASVIGMTDTQYF.

The rearrangement links TRBV5-1 to TRBJ2-3; TCRdb indicates TRBD1, and absent DNA this call remains unverified. The CDR3 contains 16 residues. Germline V gives CDR1 SGHRS, CDR2 YFSETQ. The CDR3 is CASSRELRGGTDTQYF. The full variable domain, completed using reference TRBV5-1 and TRBJ2-3, is KAGVTQTPRYLIKTRGQQVTLSCSPISGHRSVSWYQQTPGQGLQFLFEYFSETQRNKGNFPGRFSGRQFSNSRSEMNVSTLELGDSALYLCASSRELRGGTDTQYFGPGTRLTVL.

The CDR3 spells CASSQGGGYSNQPQHF. The chain couples TRBV18 to TRBJ1-5. CDR1 and CDR2 (germline): KGHSH, LQKENI. CDR3 length: 16 residues.

The J gene is TRBJ2-1, the V gene TRBV11-2; TCRdb reports TRBD1, a call that lacks DNA to check it against. Germline V lookup: CDR1 SGHAT, CDR2 FQNNGV. The CDR3 has 20 residues. The CDR3 reads CASSLDRPPLSGDSYNEQFF.

The J gene is TRBJ2-7, the V gene TRBV5-1; TCRdb names TRBD2, which stays unverified in the absence of DNA. Germline V gene lookup returns CDR1 SGHRS and CDR2 YFSETQ. The CDR3 covers 15 residues. The CDR3 here is CASSIARTETYEQYF.

The V and J genes are TRBV20-1 and TRBJ2-7; TCRdb lists TRBD1, though no DNA is available to test this call. Per the germline V gene, CDR1 is DFQATT and CDR2 is SNEGSKA (reference sequence). This CDR3 has 13 residues. The CDR3 here is CSAEQGVGDEQYF.

The chain recombines TRBV2 with TRBJ2-2; TCRdb's D gene call, TRBD1, goes unchecked for lack of DNA. The CDR3 is made up of 14 amino acids. Germline loops: CDR1 SNHLY, CDR2 FYNNEI. The CDR3 loop reads CASRGTTNTGELFF.

CDR3 amino acids: CAIRGLPDTQYF. V and J are TRBV10-3 and TRBJ2-3; TCRdb proposes TRBD2, but this gene call is untestable without DNA. This CDR3 is 12 amino acids long. Germline V lookup: CDR1 ENHRY, CDR2 SYGVKD.

The rearrangement links TRBV12-3 or TRBV12-4 to TRBJ2-1; lacking DNA, the TRBD1 call made by TCRdb goes unchecked. The CDR3 is made up of 13 amino acids. CDR3: CASSLGQAREQFF.

The rearrangement links TRBV29-1 to TRBJ1-5; TCRdb indicates TRBD1, and absent DNA this call remains unverified. The CDR3 extends over 15 amino acids. The germline V gene encodes CDR1 SQVTM and CDR2 ANQGSEA. CDR3 in amino acids: CSVKLTGDDNQPQHF.

The chain uses TRBV12-3 or TRBV12-4 and TRBJ2-7; with no DNA, the TCRdb D assignment of TRBD1 cannot be verified. The CDR3 has 15 amino acids. CDR3 in amino acids: CASREGTGSRNEQYF.

V gene TRBV20-1 combines with J gene TRBJ2-1; TCRdb picks TRBD1, but there is no DNA to check that call. This CDR3 spans 14 amino acids. Per germline, CDR1 DFQATT and CDR2 SNEGSKA (reference sequence). This CDR3 reads CSAADRGSWNEQFF.

The V gene is TRBV14, the J gene TRBJ2-3; TCRdb lists TRBD1, though no DNA is available to test this call. Germline V gene data show CDR1 as SGHDN and CDR2 as FVKESK. CDR3 length: 14 residues. The CDR3: CASSQWRGPDTQYF.

The chain uses TRBV11-2 and TRBJ2-7; TCRdb proposes TRBD1, but this gene call is untestable without DNA. Germline CDR1 and CDR2: SGHAT and FQNNGV. The CDR3 runs 13 residues. The CDR3 spells CASSFPAEGGQYF.

V is TRBV4-1 and J is TRBJ2-7; TCRdb proposes TRBD1, but this gene call is untestable without DNA. Germline V CDR1 and CDR2: MGHRA, YSYEKL. The CDR3 totals 15 residues. The CDR3 sequence: CASSQGTGGTYEQYF.

The chain couples TRBV6-1 to TRBJ2-3; there is no DNA to check the TCRdb D call of TRBD2. The CDR3 has 16 residues. Germline assignment: CDR1 MNHNS and CDR2 SASEGT. CDR3 residues: CASRRLAGVSTDTQYF.

The CDR3 region is CSAREQLQETQYF. The chain joins TRBV20-1 to TRBJ2-5. Germline V gives CDR1 DFQATT, CDR2 SNEGSKA (reference sequence). The CDR3 is 13 residues long.

The gene calls are TRBV6-2 or TRBV6-3 and TRBJ2-6. CDR3 length: 13 residues. CDR1 and CDR2 (germline): MNHEY, SVGEGT. The CDR3 sequence is CASGQSGANVLTF.

This rearrangement joins TRBV19 to TRBJ2-3; TCRdb's D call, TRBD1, is unchecked because there is no DNA. In germline, CDR1 is LNHDA, CDR2 SQIVND (reference sequence). The CDR3 consists of 14 residues. The CDR3: CASSFGAHTDTQYF.

The gene calls are TRBV4-2 and TRBJ1-6. The CDR3 has 17 amino acids. Per the germline V gene, CDR1 is LGHNA and CDR2 is YNFKEQ. The CDR3 loop reads CASSQDLGSSYNSPLHF.

The chain is built from TRBV11-2 and TRBJ1-4; the TCRdb D gene call, TRBD1, has no DNA to confirm it. The CDR3 covers 15 residues. CDR1 and CDR2 (germline): SGHAT, FQNNGV. This CDR3 is CASSSRQGLREKLFF.

V usage is TRBV5-6 and J usage is TRBJ2-3; TCRdb names TRBD2, which stays unverified in the absence of DNA. Germline-derived CDR1 and CDR2 are SGHDT and YYEEEE. CDR3 size: 16 residues. CDR3 protein: CASSLRTSGGYNTQYF.

The V and J genes are TRBV7-9 and TRBJ1-2. CDR1 SEHNR and CDR2 FQNEAQ come from the germline V gene (reference sequence). This CDR3 has 14 amino acids. The CDR3 reads CASSLIGPSNGYTF.

The chain couples TRBV5-1 to TRBJ1-2. Germline lookup yields CDR1 SGHRS and CDR2 YFSETQ. CDR3 size: 15 residues. The CDR3 protein is CASSLARPENYGYTF.

The gene calls are TRBV20-1 and TRBJ1-2; TCRdb's D gene call, TRBD1, goes unchecked for lack of DNA. The germline gives CDR1 DFQATT, CDR2 SNEGSKA (reference sequence). The CDR3 is 14 residues long. This CDR3 is CSARDNTQGYGYTF.